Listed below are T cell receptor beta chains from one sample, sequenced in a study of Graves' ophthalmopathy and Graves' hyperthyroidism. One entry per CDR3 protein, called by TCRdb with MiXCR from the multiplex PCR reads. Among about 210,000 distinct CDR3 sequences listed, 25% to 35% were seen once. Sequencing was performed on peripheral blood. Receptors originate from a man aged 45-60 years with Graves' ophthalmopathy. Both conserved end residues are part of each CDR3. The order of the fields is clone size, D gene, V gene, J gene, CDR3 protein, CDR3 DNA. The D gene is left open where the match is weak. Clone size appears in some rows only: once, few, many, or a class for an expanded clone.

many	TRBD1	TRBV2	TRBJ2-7	CASIRDRWATYEQYF	TGTGCCAGCATACGGGACAGATGGGCAACCTACGAGCAGTACTTC
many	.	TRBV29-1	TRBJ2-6	CSVDSEPGANVLTF	TGCAGCGTTGATTCTGAACCTGGGGCCAACGTCCTGACTTTC
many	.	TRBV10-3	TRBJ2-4	CATSLDAIAKNIQYF	TGTGCCACCTCTCTAGATGCTATAGCCAAAAACATTCAGTACTTC
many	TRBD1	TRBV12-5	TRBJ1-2	CASGEQGARSGYTF	TGTGCTAGTGGTGAACAGGGGGCTAGGTCGGGCTACACCTTC
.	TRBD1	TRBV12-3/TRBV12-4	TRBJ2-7	CASSLWDSDYEQYF	TGTGCCAGCAGTTTATGGGACAGCGACTACGAGCAGTACTTC
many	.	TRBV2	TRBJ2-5	CASRWVEAETQYF	TGTGCCAGCCGTTGGGTGGAGGCGGAGACCCAGTACTTC
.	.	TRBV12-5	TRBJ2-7	CASGLGGSLPYEQYF	TGTGCTAGTGGTTTGGGTGGTTCCCTCCCCTACGAGCAGTACTTC
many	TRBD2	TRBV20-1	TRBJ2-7	CSAPQEGLEGEQHF	TGCAGTGCGCCCCAGGAGGGACTAGAGGGCGAGCAGCACTTC
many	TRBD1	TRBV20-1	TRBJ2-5	CSAGPGQGETQYF	TGCAGTGCGGGACCGGGACAGGGAGAGACCCAGTACTTC
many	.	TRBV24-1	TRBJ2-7	CATSDPGHHEQYF	TGTGCCACCAGTGACCCTGGACATCACGAGCAGTACTTC
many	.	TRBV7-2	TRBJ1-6	CASRTGDLNSPLHF	TGTGCCAGCAGGACCGGGGACCTAAATTCACCCCTCCACTTT
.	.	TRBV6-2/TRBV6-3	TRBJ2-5	CASSRTKTQYF	TGTGCCAGCAGCCGGACTAAGACCCAGTACTTC
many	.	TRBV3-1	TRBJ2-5	CASSQLFQETQYF	TGTGCCAGCAGCCAACTATTCCAAGAGACCCAGTACTTC
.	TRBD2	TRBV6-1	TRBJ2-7	CASTMTSGEQYF	TGTGCCAGCACTATGACTAGCGGGGAGCAGTACTTC
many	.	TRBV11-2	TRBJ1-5	CASSLVGGGNQPQHF	TGTGCCAGCAGCTTAGTTGGGGGGGGAAATCAGCCCCAGCATTTT
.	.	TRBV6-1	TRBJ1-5	CASSEGQGTRGQPQHF	TGTGCCAGCAGTGAAGGGCAAGGGACTCGCGGCCAGCCCCAGCATTTT
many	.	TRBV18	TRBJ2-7	CASSPMAGAEQYF	TGTGCCAGCTCACCGATGGCAGGGGCCGAGCAGTACTTC
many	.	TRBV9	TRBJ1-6	CASSVGGSPLHF	TGTGCCAGCAGCGTAGGGGGGTCACCCCTCCACTTT
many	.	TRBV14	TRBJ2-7	CASSQQGNEQYF	TGTGCCAGCAGCCAGCAGGGGAACGAGCAGTACTTC
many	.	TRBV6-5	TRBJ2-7	CASAGAAYEQYF	TGTGCCAGCGCCGGGGCAGCGTACGAGCAGTACTTC
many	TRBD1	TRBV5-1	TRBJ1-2	CASHGTGLYGYTF	TGCGCCAGCCATGGGACAGGGCTCTACGGCTACACCTTC
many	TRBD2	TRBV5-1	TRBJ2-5	CASSLLWTSGTATYQETQYF	TGCGCCAGCAGCTTGCTCTGGACTAGCGGGACCGCCACGTACCAAGAGACCCAGTACTTC
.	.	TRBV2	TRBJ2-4	CASRGLGILFDELAKNIQYF	TGTGCCAGCAGAGGATTGGGGATTCTATTCGACGAGTTAGCCAAAAACATTCAGTACTTC
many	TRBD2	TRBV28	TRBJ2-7	CASSLTSGSRTYEQYF	TGTGCCAGCAGTTTAACTAGCGGGAGCCGAACGTACGAGCAGTACTTC
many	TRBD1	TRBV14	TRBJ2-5	CASSQEFTGGWETQYF	TGTGCCAGCAGCCAAGAATTCACAGGGGGCTGGGAGACCCAGTACTTC
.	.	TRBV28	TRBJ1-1	CASSPPQVVAFF	TGTGCCAGCAGCCCTCCACAGGTGGTAGCTTTCTTT
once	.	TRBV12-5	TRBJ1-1	CASGWQTGEAFF	TGTGCTAGTGGTTGGCAGACAGGCGAAGCTTTCTTT
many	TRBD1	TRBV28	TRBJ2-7	CASSPTVGTAIRYEQYF	TGTGCCAGCAGCCCAACCGTGGGGACAGCAATAAGATACGAGCAGTACTTC
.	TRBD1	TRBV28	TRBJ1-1	CASGTGDTEAFF	TGTGCCAGCGGTACAGGGGACACTGAAGCTTTCTTT
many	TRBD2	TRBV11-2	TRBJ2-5	CASSFALADQETQYF	TGTGCCAGCAGTTTTGCTCTAGCGGACCAAGAGACCCAGTACTTC
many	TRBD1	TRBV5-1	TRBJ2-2	CASSQGEANTGELFF	TGCGCCAGCAGTCAGGGGGAAGCGAACACCGGGGAACTGTTTTTT
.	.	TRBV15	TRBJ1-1	CATSRGRGDGTEAFF	TGTGCCACCAGCAGAGGGAGGGGTGACGGAACTGAAGCTTTCTTT
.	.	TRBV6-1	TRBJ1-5	CASSPWTDSVQPQHF	TGTGCCAGCAGTCCATGGACAGACTCAGTTCAGCCCCAGCATTTT
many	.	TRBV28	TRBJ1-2	CASSYKYGYTF	TGTGCCAGCAGTTATAAATATGGCTACACCTTC